This T cell receptor (gamma chain) emerged from a study of intestinal T cells in coeliac disease (dated by TCRdb to the early 2020s). As for the study more broadly: In the TRG cohort, coeliac patients were much younger than controls, with a mean age of 16.0 years compared with 54.8 years. The TCR-delta (TRD) cohort included duodenal biopsies from about ten coeliac disease patients and about ten non-coeliac controls. A second, larger TCR-gamma (TRG) cohort included duodenal biopsies from some 33 coeliac disease patients and approximately 21 non-coeliac controls. Broad study findings and their caveats: Of about 54 biopsies, approximately 51 (approximately 94%) were correctly classified by TRG clustering, and a leave-one-out accuracy of approximately 87% was reported. FFPE-derived DNA was found to be relatively degraded, and loss of a proportion of TCR sequences in each sample was likely caused by this degradation. All 22 biopsies in training were correctly classified by TRD kmer-based clustering, and a leave-one-out accuracy of roughly 91% was reported. Repeated CDR3 amino acid sequences could not be distinguished from PCR duplicates. A significant age difference was observed between coeliac and control groups, although significant classification was not yielded by an age-split analysis.

Preparation of the library involved multiplex PCR. The instrument was an Ion Torrent PGM. TRG repertoires were amplified from roughly 180 ng of biopsy DNA with the LymphoTrack kit, in which Illumina adapters are carried by the primers. After purification with AMPure XP beads and quantification on a 2100 Bioanalyzer, the TRG amplicons were pooled in equimolar amounts. An Ion PGM instrument was used to sequence the TRG libraries. On the study's bioinformatics: Reads in which more than 10% of nucleotides fell below the per-patient third-quartile quality score were removed with FastX. IMGT/HighV-QUEST was used to align the reads, assigning V, D and J genes, identifying CDR3 regions and assessing functionality. Sequences were converted to amino acids, and every sequence predicted to be non-functional was removed. The CDR3s were broken into kmers both with and without positional annotation, PCA was run on the kmer frequencies, and the samples were clustered using every one of the 1023 combinations of PCs 1-10. Leave-one-out cross-validation was used to validate the classification, with parameters re-optimised on the remaining samples in each round. Shannon diversity was calculated using the vegan R package from repeated random subsamples equal to the lowest read count. The public reads were reprocessed by TCRdb using CATT, and rows of matching DNA were later combined. The authors' filters were not applied to this entry. Across this sample there are just under 900 gamma-chain clones, with about 54% seen only once. Of the sample, about a tenth is held by the ten largest clones.

The V end gives up 5 bases and the J end 7 bases, leaving 11 bases in the junction not matched to a gene. The CDR3 measures 13 amino acids from cysteine to phenylalanine. The kept DNA is CDR3 alone, 39 bases in frame from the first base. CDR1 and CDR2 are drawn from the germline V gene (reference sequence): GITISATS, ISYDGTV. This clone was recorded once. The clone's antigen remains unknown. Base qualities are not recorded, but no much larger clone differs from it by a single base. One read alone is weak evidence. For each case, genomic DNA was extracted from ten 5-um FFPE scrolls with the QIAamp DNA FFPE tissue kit. To test whether coeliac disease could be classified from the TCR repertoire, the study used duodenal biopsies that were formalin-fixed paraffin-embedded, fully anonymised, and surplus to diagnostic needs.

The receptor was isolated from a human donor with celiac disease. The sample was a duodenal biopsy. The rearrangement combines TRGV9 with TRGJ1 or TRGJ2. CDR3 reads: CALWGGARYKKLF. The nucleotides read TGTGCCTTGTGGGGAGGTGCAAGGTATAAGAAACTCTTT.